This T cell receptor (beta chain) was captured in a study of CD8 T cells in ankylosing spondylitis. V dropped 0 bases and J dropped 9 bases, with 9 bases sitting between them. The germline gives CDR1 MNHEY, CDR2 SVGAGI. The CDR3 spans 13 residues. TCRdb re-called the 5' RACE reads through MiXCR, storing one row per CDR3 protein. The sample yields some 240,000 distinct CDR3 sequences, over 8.5% seen once. This clonotype appeared many times. The chain has TRBV6-5 and TRBJ2-1, with D hard to call. What was sequenced was blood, either unsorted or a sorted T cell fraction (not recorded which). The clonotype comes from a male donor with ankylosing spondylitis or in good health (not recorded which). CDR3 loop: CASSYSVGIEQFF. CDR3 nucleotide sequence: TGTGCCAGCAGTTACTCCGTGGGGATTGAGCAGTTCTTC.